A selection of T cell receptor beta chains follows, all from one sample in a study of CD8 T cells in Susac syndrome. TCRdb redid the calling of the immunoSEQ multiplex PCR reads with MiXCR, one entry per CDR3 protein. Altogether a few hundred thousand distinct CDR3 sequences are present, nearly 97% being singletons, with the ten largest covering 0.075% to 0.095%. Sample: CD4+ T cells from PBMCs. The receptors were sampled from a human donor with multiple sclerosis. Both conserved end residues are part of each CDR3. D genes are given only for firm matches. Size is stated for part of the rows, as once, few or many counts, or as a class when the clone is expanded.

length	size	V	J	D	CDR3	DNA
14	NA	TRBV18	TRBJ2-5	NA	CASSLTVTEETQYF	TGTGCCAGCTCACTAACAGTGACGGAAGAGACCCAGTACTTC
13	few	TRBV29-1	TRBJ1-1	NA	CSVDRGMNTEAFF	TGCAGCGTTGATAGGGGAATGAACACTGAAGCTTTCTTT
13	NA	TRBV27	TRBJ2-7	NA	CASNLLGGREQYF	TGTGCCAGCAATCTTCTTGGGGGGCGCGAGCAGTACTTC
12	NA	TRBV20-1	TRBJ1-2	NA	CSARLAGYGYTF	TGCAGTGCTAGGTTGGCCGGATATGGCTACACCTTC
16	NA	TRBV6-1	TRBJ1-5	TRBD1	CASSSYPWRGPEPQHF	TGTGCCAGTTCCTCTTATCCTTGGAGGGGGCCGGAGCCCCAGCATTTT
14	once	TRBV20-1	TRBJ1-1	NA	CSAAPGTGNTEAFF	TGCAGTGCTGCCCCCGGGACGGGAAACACTGAAGCTTTCTTT
13	NA	TRBV30	TRBJ1-5	NA	CAWSRGTDQPQHF	TGTGCCTGGAGCCGCGGCACGGACCAGCCCCAGCATTTT
13	NA	TRBV5-4	TRBJ2-5	TRBD1	CASTGTDQETQYF	TGTGCCAGCACAGGGACAGATCAAGAGACCCAGTACTTC
11	NA	TRBV27	TRBJ1-2	NA	CASSLRAGYTF	TGTGCCAGCAGTTTACGGGCTGGCTACACCTTC
12	NA	TRBV4-1	TRBJ2-1	NA	CASSQGDYEQFF	TGCGCCAGCAGCCAAGGTGACTATGAGCAGTTCTTC
14	NA	TRBV5-6	TRBJ2-7	NA	CASNRGGPGYEQYF	TGTGCCAGCAACAGGGGAGGTCCAGGCTACGAGCAGTACTTC
14	NA	TRBV4-1	TRBJ2-7	TRBD1	CASSEAGTGIEQYF	TGCGCCAGCAGCGAGGCCGGGACAGGGATCGAGCAGTACTTC
15	NA	TRBV20-1	TRBJ2-5	TRBD1	CSAGEGQGFLKTQYF	TGCAGTGCTGGAGAGGGACAGGGGTTTCTGAAGACCCAGTACTTC
15	NA	TRBV7-2	TRBJ2-5	TRBD2	CASAKLAGAQETQYF	TGTGCCAGTGCCAAACTAGCGGGGGCTCAAGAGACCCAGTACTTC
13	NA	TRBV29-1	TRBJ2-7	NA	CSVVAALAYEQYF	TGCAGCGTGGTGGCGGCGTTGGCCTACGAGCAGTACTTC
16	NA	TRBV9	TRBJ2-3	TRBD1	CASSATGTGSTDTQYF	TGTGCCAGCAGCGCCACCGGGACAGGGAGCACAGATACGCAGTATTTT
13	NA	TRBV5-4	TRBJ2-1	TRBD2	CASSSGTSYEQFF	TGTGCCAGCAGCTCCGGGACTAGCTATGAGCAGTTCTTC
16	NA	TRBV7-2	TRBJ2-3	TRBD2	CASSSGTSGGGDTQYF	TGTGCCAGCAGCTCCGGGACTAGCGGGGGAGGAGATACGCAGTATTTT
15	NA	TRBV7-2	TRBJ2-7	TRBD2	CASSPWGGVGSEQYF	TGTGCCAGCAGCCCGTGGGGGGGAGTGGGCAGCGAGCAGTACTTC
15	NA	TRBV30	TRBJ1-4	TRBD1	CAWSVGTGLNEKLFF	TGTGCCTGGAGTGTGGGGACAGGGCTTAATGAAAAACTGTTTTTT
12	NA	TRBV2	TRBJ1-2	NA	CAKGAQDYGYTF	TGTGCCAAAGGGGCGCAGGACTATGGCTACACCTTC
13	NA	TRBV20-1	TRBJ1-1	NA	CSARDPTNTEAFF	TGCAGTGCTAGAGATCCTACGAACACTGAAGCTTTCTTT